This T cell receptor (beta chain) was sequenced in a study of blood T cell repertoires in COVID-19. At the level of the study: Donors in the United States, Italy and Spain gave samples during acute or convalescent COVID-19.

Trimming removed 1 base from V and 5 bases from J, with 11 bases in between. In germline, CDR1 is SGHAT, CDR2 FQNNGV. The CDR3 is 14 residues long. Individuals aged roughly 18 to 90 years were recruited from roughly 22 US areas. Measured with immunoSEQ multiplex PCR; TCRdb has only the in-frame clones, and not every one. The table records 200,000 to 250,000 clones, roughly 87% of them present only once. This clonotype was sampled from a man between 18 and 35 years old with acute COVID-19. The chain employs TRBV11-2 and TRBJ1-1, with D possibly TRBD1 on 5 matching bases. Sequencing was done on a sample of PBMCs or T cells enriched from blood (not recorded which). In nucleotides, the CDR3 is TGTGCCAGCAGCTTAGTGGTGGGGGGAACTGAAGCTTTCTTT. It yields the protein CASSLVVGGTEAFF.